Listed below are T cell receptor beta chains from one sample, sequenced in a study of blood T cell repertoires in COVID-19. The data were produced by immunoSEQ multiplex PCR, yet TCRdb's version contains in-frame clones alone and is incomplete. The data show 50,000 to 70,000 clones, 80% to 90% seen once. Material for sequencing was peripheral blood. These receptors were taken from a man in his sixties with active or convalescent COVID-19. CDR3s include the opening cysteine and the closing phenylalanine or tryptophan. D genes are given only for firm matches. Where a row states a size, it is once, few, many or the class of an expanded clone; other rows omit it.

>-|TRBJ1-2|TRBV10-2|-
TGCGCCAGCAGTGACCAAGGGGGGGTCAGTGGCTACACCTTC
CASSDQGGVSGYTF
>TRBD1|TRBJ1-2|TRBV15|-
TGTGCCACCAGCAGAGATGCTGACAGGGGCAATAGGTATGGCTACACCTTC
CATSRDADRGNRYGYTF
>TRBD1|TRBJ2-7|TRBV5-1|-
TGCGCCAGCAGCCTGCCCCGGGACAGGGGGAGTAGTGAGTCCTACGAGCAGTACTTC
CASSLPRDRGSSESYEQYF
>TRBD1|TRBJ2-7|TRBV3-1/TRBV3-2|-
TGTGCCAGCAGCTCGGGGATGGGACAGGGGATCTACGAGCAGTACTTC
CASSSGMGQGIYEQYF
>-|TRBJ1-2|TRBV6-5|-
TGTGCCAGCAGTTACTCACTGGTGAGCGCCGATGGCTACACCTTC
CASSYSLVSADGYTF
>-|TRBJ1-3|TRBV18|-
TGTGCCAGCTCAACAGACGGCTCTGGAAACACCATATATTTT
CASSTDGSGNTIYF
>-|TRBJ1-2|TRBV4-3|-
TGCGCCAGCAGCCCCGGGGGGGGCCAACATGGCTACACCTTC
CASSPGGGQHGYTF
>TRBD1|TRBJ2-7|TRBV6-4|-
TGTGCCAGCAGTTATACCGGGACAGGAATCTACGAGCAGTACTTC
CASSYTGTGIYEQYF
>-|TRBJ1-2|TRBV12-3/TRBV12-4|few
TGTGCCAGCAGCCTGAGATTATATGGCTACACCTTC
CASSLRLYGYTF
>-|TRBJ2-7|TRBV4-2|-
TGTGCCAGCAGCCAAGAGACGGGGGGCGGGGACGAGCAGTACTTC
CASSQETGGGDEQYF
>-|TRBJ2-2|TRBV18|-
TGTGCCAGCTCACCACCCGGACTTAAGCACACCGGGGAGCTGTTTTTT
CASSPPGLKHTGELFF
>-|TRBJ2-2|TRBV19|few
TGTGCCAGTAGTATAGCCCGACTAGTCCCCGGGGAGCTGTTTTTT
CASSIARLVPGELFF
>-|TRBJ2-1|TRBV19|-
TGTGCCAGTAGTAACACAGGGAATGAGCAGTTCTTC
CASSNTGNEQFF
>TRBD2|TRBJ2-5|TRBV19|-
TGTGCCAGTAGTTCCCCCGGGACTAGTATTGAGACCCAGTACTTC
CASSSPGTSIETQYF
>-|TRBJ1-1|TRBV7-9|-
TGTGCCAGCAGCTTAGTTGGGGCGCAGGGTGAGGCTTTCTTT
CASSLVGAQGEAFF
>TRBD1|TRBJ2-5|TRBV28|-
TGTGCCAGCACCCTCCGGGGGACAGGGGGCGAGACCCAGTACTTC
CASTLRGTGGETQYF
>-|TRBJ1-2|TRBV18|-
TGTGCCAGCTCACCACGTGCCAGGGAATCTAAGGGCTACACCTTC
CASSPRARESKGYTF
>-|TRBJ1-5|TRBV6-1|once
TGTGCCAGCAGTGAACGGGGGGGTCGGAGCAATCAGCCCCAGCATTTT
CASSERGGRSNQPQHF
>TRBD2|TRBJ2-7|TRBV18|-
TGTGCCAGCTCACTTACCGGGACTAGCGGGAACTACGAGCAGTACTTC
CASSLTGTSGNYEQYF
>-|TRBJ1-1|TRBV19|-
TGTGCCGGGACTAGGGTGAACACTGAAGCTTTCTTT
CAGTRVNTEAFF
>TRBD1|TRBJ2-2|TRBV6-6|-
TGTGCCAGCAGCAATTTACAGGGGTACACCGGGGAGCTGTTTTTT
CASSNLQGYTGELFF
>TRBD2|TRBJ2-1|TRBV6-5|-
TGTGCCAGCAGTTATTTGGGACTAGCGGTCAACAATGAGCAGTTCTTC
CASSYLGLAVNNEQFF
>-|TRBJ1-3|TRBV6-2/TRBV6-3|-
TGTGCCAGCAGTTACGGCGTACTGGGAGTCGGAGGAAACACCATATATTTT
CASSYGVLGVGGNTIYF
>TRBD1|TRBJ1-5|TRBV30|once
TGTGCCTGCACAGGGGGGCAGGGTCAGCCCCAGCATTTT
CACTGGQGQPQHF
>-|TRBJ1-6|TRBV6-6|few
TGTGCCAGCAGAGCGGACAGAAATTCACCCCTCCACTTT
CASRADRNSPLHF
>TRBD1|TRBJ1-2|TRBV9|once
TGTGCCAGCAGTCCACAGGGGGCCTATGGCTACACCTTC
CASSPQGAYGYTF
>TRBD1|TRBJ2-7|TRBV2|-
TGTGCCAGCAATCGGGCAGGGGGCTTCGACGAGCAGTACTTC
CASNRAGGFDEQYF
>TRBD1|TRBJ2-7|TRBV5-1|-
TGCGCCAGCAGCTTGGGGGCTGGACAGGTGGTAACCTACGAGCAGTACTTC
CASSLGAGQVVTYEQYF
>TRBD1|TRBJ2-3|TRBV19|-
TGTGCCAGTAGTATGCGGACAGGGAGTTTAGATACGCAGTATTTT
CASSMRTGSLDTQYF
>TRBD2|TRBJ2-7|TRBV20-1|-
TGCAGTGCTAGTCTCCGGGCGGGAGCTTGGTACGAGCAGTACTTC
CSASLRAGAWYEQYF
>TRBD1|TRBJ1-2|TRBV5-5|-
TGTGCCAGCAGCTGGGCGGACAGGGATAGAAGCTATGGCTACACCTTC
CASSWADRDRSYGYTF
>TRBD1|TRBJ2-2|TRBV4-1|few
TGCGCCAGCAAGACAGGGGGAGCGAACACCGGGGAGCTGTTTTTT
CASKTGGANTGELFF
>TRBD1|TRBJ1-2|TRBV28|-
TGTGCCAGCAGCTGGGGACAGTCCTATGGCTACACCTTC
CASSWGQSYGYTF
>-|TRBJ2-7|TRBV7-8|-
TGTGCCAGCAGCTCTAAAGGGACAAGGGACGTTCCGTACTTC
CASSSKGTRDVPYF
>TRBD1|TRBJ1-1|TRBV19|few
TGTGCCAGTATGGGGGGACAGCGCACGGCCATGAACACTGAAGCTTTCTTT
CASMGGQRTAMNTEAFF
>TRBD1|TRBJ2-5|TRBV19|-
TGTGCCAGTAACAGGGGGTACCAAGAGACCCAGTACTTC
CASNRGYQETQYF
>-|TRBJ1-5|TRBV2|-
TGTGCCAGCAGAGGAGGTAGCAATCAGCCCCAGCATTTT
CASRGGSNQPQHF
>-|TRBJ1-1|TRBV16|once
TGTGCCAGCAGCCAATCCCAACTCACTTCGGCTGAAGCTTTCTTT
CASSQSQLTSAEAFF
>TRBD1|TRBJ1-5|TRBV6-2/TRBV6-3|-
TGTGCCAGCAGTTGGGACAGGGGAAGGAGTCAGCCCCAGCATTTT
CASSWDRGRSQPQHF
>-|TRBJ2-7|TRBV7-9|once
TGTGCCAGCAGCTCTACCCGGGGGGCGGGTTACGAGCAGTACTTC
CASSSTRGAGYEQYF
>-|TRBJ1-2|TRBV24-1|-
TGTGCCACCAGTGATTTGCAGGGCAACTATGGCTACACCTTC
CATSDLQGNYGYTF
>TRBD1|TRBJ1-2|TRBV9|few
TGTGCCAGCAGCCTCCAGACAGGGTACTTTGGCTACACCTTC
CASSLQTGYFGYTF